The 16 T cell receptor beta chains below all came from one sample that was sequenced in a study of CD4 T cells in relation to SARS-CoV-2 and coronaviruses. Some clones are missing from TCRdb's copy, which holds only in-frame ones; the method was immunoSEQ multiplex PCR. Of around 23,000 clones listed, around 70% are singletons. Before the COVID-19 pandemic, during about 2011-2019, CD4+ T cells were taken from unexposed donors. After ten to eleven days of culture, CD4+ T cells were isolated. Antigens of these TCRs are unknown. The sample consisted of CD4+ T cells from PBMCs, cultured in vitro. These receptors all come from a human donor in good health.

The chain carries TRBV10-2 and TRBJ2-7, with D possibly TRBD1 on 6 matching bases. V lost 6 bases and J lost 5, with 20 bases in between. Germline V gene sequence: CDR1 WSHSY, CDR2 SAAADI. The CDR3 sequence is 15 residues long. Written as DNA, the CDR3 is TGCGCCAGCAGGGAGGCCGACAGGTTTCTGAACGAGCAGTACTTC. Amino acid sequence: CASREADRFLNEQYF.

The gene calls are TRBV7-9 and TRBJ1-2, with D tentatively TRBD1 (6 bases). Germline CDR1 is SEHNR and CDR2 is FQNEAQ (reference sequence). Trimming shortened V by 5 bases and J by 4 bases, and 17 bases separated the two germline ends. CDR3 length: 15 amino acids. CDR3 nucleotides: TGTGCCAGCAGCCCCGGGACACCGACCGGCTATGGCTACACCTTC. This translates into CASSPGTPTGYGYTF.

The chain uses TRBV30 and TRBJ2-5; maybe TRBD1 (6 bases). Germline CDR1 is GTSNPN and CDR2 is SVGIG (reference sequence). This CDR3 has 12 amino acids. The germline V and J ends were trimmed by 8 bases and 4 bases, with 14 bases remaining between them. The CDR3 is CALGRGSETQYF. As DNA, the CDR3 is TGTGCCCTCGGAAGGGGGTCAGAGACCCAGTACTTC.

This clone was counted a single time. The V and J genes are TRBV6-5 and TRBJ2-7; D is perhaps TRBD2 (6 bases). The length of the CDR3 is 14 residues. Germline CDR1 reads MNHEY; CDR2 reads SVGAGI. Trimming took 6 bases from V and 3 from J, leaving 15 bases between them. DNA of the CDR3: TGTGCCAGCAGAGCCCACGGGGGAGGCTACGAGCAGTACTTC. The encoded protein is CASRAHGGGYEQYF.

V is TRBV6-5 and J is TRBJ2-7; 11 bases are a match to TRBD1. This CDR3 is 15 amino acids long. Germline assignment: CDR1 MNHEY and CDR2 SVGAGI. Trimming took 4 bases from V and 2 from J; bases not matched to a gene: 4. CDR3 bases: TGTGCCAGCAGTTTCAGGGACAGGGGGACCTACGAGCAGTACTTC. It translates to CASSFRDRGTYEQYF.

This CDR3 reads CASTPGVGYTF. Written as DNA, the CDR3 is TGTGCCAGCACCCCAGGGGTTGGCTACACCTTC. The rearrangement joins TRBV25-1 to TRBJ1-2, with TRBD1 as a possible D gene (6 bases). Trimming took 7 bases from V and 7 from J, leaving 10 bases between them. The CDR3 consists of 11 residues. CDR1 and CDR2 from the germline V gene are MGHDK and SYGVNS.

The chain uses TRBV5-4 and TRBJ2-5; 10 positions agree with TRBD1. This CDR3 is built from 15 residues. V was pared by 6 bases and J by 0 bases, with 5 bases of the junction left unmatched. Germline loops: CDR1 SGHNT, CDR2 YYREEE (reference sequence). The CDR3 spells CASTLGQGHQETQYF. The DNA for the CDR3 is TGTGCCAGCACTTTGGGACAGGGGCACCAAGAGACCCAGTACTTC.

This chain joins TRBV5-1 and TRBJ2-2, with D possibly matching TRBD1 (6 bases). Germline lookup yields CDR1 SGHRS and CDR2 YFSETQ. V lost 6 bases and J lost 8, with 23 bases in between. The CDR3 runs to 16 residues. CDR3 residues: CASTHDTGSGSGELFF. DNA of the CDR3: TGCGCCAGCACCCACGATACAGGGTCGGGGAGTGGGGAGCTGTTTTTT.

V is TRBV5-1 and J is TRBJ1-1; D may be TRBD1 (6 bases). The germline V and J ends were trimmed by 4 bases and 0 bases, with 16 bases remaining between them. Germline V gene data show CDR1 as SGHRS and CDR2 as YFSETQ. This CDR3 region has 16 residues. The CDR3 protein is CASSETGPTMNTEAFF. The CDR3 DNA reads TGCGCCAGCAGCGAGACAGGCCCGACCATGAACACTGAAGCTTTCTTT.

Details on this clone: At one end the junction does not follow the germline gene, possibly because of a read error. For the CDR3, the DNA is TGTGCCAGCGCACCCGGGGCTAGCATCCACGAGCAGTACTTC. Protein sequence: CASAPGASIHEQYF. The V gene is TRBV18, the J gene TRBJ2-7; either TRBD1 or TRBD2 may supply D (5 bases each). Germline values: CDR1 KGHSH, CDR2 LQKENI. The CDR3 spans 14 residues.

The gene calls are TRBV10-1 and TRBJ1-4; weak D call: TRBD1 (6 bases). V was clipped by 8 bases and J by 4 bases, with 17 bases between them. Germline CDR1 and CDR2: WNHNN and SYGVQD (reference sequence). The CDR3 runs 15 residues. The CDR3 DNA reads TGCGCCAGCGGGGACCCTAAAGGGGGTAATGAAAAACTGTTTTTT. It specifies CASGDPKGGNEKLFF.

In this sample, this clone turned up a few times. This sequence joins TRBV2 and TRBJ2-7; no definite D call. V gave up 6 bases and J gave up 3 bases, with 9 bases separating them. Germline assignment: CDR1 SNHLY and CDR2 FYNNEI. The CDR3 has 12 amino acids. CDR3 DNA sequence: TGTGCCAGCAGGGACGACATCTACGAGCAGTACTTC. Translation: CASRDDIYEQYF.

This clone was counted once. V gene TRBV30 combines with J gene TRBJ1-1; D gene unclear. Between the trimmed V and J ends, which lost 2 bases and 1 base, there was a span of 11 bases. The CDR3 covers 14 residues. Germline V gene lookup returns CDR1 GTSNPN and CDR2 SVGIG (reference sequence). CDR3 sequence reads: CAWSRGLRNTEAFF. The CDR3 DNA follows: TGTGCCTGGAGTCGAGGTTTAAGGAACACTGAAGCTTTCTTT. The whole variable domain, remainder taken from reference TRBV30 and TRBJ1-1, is SQTIHQWPATLVQPVGSPLSLECTVEGTSNPNLYWYRQAAGRGLQLLFYSVGIGQISSEVPQNLSASRPQDRQFILSSKKLLLSDSGFYLCAWSRGLRNTEAFFGQGTRLTVV.

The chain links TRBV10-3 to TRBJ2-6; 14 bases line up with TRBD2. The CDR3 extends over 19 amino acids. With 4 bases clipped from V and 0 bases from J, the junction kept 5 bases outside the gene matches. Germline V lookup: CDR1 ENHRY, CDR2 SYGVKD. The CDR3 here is CAISGLGLAGDSGANVLTF. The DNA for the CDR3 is TGTGCCATCAGTGGGCTGGGACTAGCGGGAGACTCTGGGGCCAACGTCCTGACTTTC.

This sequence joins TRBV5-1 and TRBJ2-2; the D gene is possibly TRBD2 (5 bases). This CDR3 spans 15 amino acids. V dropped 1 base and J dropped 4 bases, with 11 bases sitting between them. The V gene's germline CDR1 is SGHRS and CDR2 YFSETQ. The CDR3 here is CASSLIGDGTGELFF. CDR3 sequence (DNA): TGCGCCAGCAGCTTGATCGGGGATGGCACCGGGGAGCTGTTTTTT.

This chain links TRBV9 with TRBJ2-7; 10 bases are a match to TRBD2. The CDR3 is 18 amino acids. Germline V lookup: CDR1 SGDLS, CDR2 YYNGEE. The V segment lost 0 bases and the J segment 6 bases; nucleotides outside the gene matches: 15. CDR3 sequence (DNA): TGTGCCAGCAGCGTAGGCTTCCCAGCGGGAGGGCCCCGTCCCGAGCAGTACTTC. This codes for CASSVGFPAGGPRPEQYF.